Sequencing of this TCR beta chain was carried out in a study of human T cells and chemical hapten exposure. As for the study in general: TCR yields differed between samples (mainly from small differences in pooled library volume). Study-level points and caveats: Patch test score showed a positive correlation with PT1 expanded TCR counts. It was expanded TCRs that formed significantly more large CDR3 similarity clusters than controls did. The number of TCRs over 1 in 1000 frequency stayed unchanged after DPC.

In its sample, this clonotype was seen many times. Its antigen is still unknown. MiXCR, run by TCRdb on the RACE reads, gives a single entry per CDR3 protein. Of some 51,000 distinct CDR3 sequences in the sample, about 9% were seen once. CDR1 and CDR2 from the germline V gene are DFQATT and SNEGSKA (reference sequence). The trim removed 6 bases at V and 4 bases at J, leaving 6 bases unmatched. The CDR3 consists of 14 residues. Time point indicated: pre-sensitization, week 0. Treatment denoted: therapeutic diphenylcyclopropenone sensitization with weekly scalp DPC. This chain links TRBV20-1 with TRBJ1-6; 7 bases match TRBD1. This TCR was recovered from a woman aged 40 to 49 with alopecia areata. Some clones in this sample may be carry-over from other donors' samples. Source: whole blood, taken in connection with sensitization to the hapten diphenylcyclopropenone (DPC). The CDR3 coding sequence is TGCAGTGCGCGTCAGGGGGATTATAATTCACCCCTCCACTTT. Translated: CSARQGDYNSPLHF.